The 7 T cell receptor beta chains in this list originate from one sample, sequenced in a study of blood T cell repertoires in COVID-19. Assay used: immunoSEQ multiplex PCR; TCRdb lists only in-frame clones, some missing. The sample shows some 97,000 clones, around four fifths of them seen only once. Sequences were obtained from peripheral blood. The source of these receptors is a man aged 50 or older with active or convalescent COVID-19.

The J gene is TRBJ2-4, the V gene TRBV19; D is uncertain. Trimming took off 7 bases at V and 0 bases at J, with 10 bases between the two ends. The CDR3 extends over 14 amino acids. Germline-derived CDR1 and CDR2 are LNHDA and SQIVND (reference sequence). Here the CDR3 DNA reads TGTGCCAGTACCCCGGAGCTAGCCAAAAACATTCAGTACTTC. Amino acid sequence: CASTPELAKNIQYF.

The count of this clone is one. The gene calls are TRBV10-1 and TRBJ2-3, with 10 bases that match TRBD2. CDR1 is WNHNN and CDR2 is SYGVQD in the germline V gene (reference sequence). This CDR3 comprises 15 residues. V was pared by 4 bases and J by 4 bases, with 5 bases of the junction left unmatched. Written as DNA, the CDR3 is TGCGCCAGCAGTGGGCTAGCGGGAGTGGCAGATACGCAGTATTTT. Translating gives CASSGLAGVADTQYF.

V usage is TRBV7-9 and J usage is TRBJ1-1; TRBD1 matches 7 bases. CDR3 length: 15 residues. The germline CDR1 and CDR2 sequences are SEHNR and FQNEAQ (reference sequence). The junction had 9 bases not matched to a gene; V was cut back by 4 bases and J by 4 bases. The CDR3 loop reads CASSSGQVGGTEAFF. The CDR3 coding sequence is TGTGCCAGCAGCTCAGGACAGGTCGGGGGCACTGAAGCTTTCTTT.

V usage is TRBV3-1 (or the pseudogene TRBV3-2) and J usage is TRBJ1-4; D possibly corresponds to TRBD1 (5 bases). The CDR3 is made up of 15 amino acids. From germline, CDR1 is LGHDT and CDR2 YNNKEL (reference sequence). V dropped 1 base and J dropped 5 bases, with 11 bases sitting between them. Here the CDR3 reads CASSQGRGLNEKLFF. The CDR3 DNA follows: TGTGCCAGCAGCCAAGGGAGGGGTTTAAATGAAAAACTGTTTTTT.

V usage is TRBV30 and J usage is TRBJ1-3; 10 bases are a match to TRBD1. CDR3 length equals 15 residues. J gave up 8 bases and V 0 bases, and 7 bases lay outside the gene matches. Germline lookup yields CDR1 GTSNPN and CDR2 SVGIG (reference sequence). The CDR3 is CAWSVWGTGVDTIYF. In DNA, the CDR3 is TGTGCCTGGAGTGTATGGGGGACAGGGGTGGACACCATATATTTT.

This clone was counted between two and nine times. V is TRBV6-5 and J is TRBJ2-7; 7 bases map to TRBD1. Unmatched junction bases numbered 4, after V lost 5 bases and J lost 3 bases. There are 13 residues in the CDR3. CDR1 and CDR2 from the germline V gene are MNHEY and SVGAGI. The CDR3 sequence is CASSRDSHYEQYF. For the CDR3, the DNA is TGTGCCAGCAGTAGGGACAGCCACTACGAGCAGTACTTC.

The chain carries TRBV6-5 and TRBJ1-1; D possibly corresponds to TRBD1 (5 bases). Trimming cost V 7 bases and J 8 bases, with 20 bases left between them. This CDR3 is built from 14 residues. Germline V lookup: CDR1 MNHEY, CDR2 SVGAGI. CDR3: CASTNPQTVNEAFF. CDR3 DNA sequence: TGTGCCAGCACAAATCCTCAGACAGTAAACGAAGCTTTCTTT.